This entry describes one TCR beta chain. Germline V gene data show CDR1 as MNHNS and CDR2 as SASEGT. Trimming left V 2 bases short and J 2 bases short, with 19 bases between. The CDR3 is made up of 17 amino acids. Authors' methods: Cell counts per sample came from amplifying reference gene primers. This table comes from immunoSEQ multiplex PCR, and its TCRdb copy is limited to in-frame clones, with some not included. D and trimming were read from the DNA, whereas the V and J calls and clone size are those reported in that table. The sample lists 25,000 to 30,000 clones; about 89% were seen once. The sample belongs to a study of blood T cell repertoires in COVID-19. Study details: Collection of acute and convalescent COVID-19 samples took place in the United States, Italy and Spain. Sample material is recorded as cDNA or gDNA derived from T cells, B-cell-depleted T cells, or PBMCs.

Sequenced: peripheral blood. The chain has TRBV6-1 and TRBJ2-7; maybe TRBD2 (5 bases). The source is a human donor in a cohort sampled during active COVID-19. The CDR3 DNA is TGTGCCAGCAGTGAATCCCAAGTCGGGGTTGGCACCTACGAGCAGTACTTC. As protein: CASSESQVGVGTYEQYF.